These 18 T cell receptor beta chains share one sample of origin, sequenced in a study of cytomegalovirus exposure and HLA in healthy donors. Amplification used 60 Vbeta primers and 13 Jbeta primers. Profiled with immunoSEQ multiplex PCR; TCRdb holds only in-frame clones, not every one. This table holds about 120,000 clones, approximately 70% found once. The sequenced sample was PBMCs. All receptors come from a man aged 25 to 40 in good health and CMV-seropositive.

V usage is TRBV30 and J usage is TRBJ2-5; D is possibly TRBD1 (5 bases). The J call is doubtful: the DNA matches TRBJ2-7 better. Per germline, CDR1 GTSNPN and CDR2 SVGIG (reference sequence). This CDR3 is 12 amino acids long. In DNA form, the CDR3 reads TGTGCCTGGAGCGCCGACAGCAACGAGCAGTACTTC. It codes for CAWSADSNEQYF.

V and J are TRBV25-1 and TRBJ2-3; D call uncertain. Germline CDR1 MGHDK, CDR2 SYGVNS. The V and J ends lost 5 bases and 2 bases respectively, with 14 bases between them. The CDR3 length is 15 residues. This CDR3 reads CASSLLVFPTDTQYF. CDR3 DNA: TGTGCCAGCAGTCTTCTAGTCTTCCCCACAGATACGCAGTATTTT.

The chain couples TRBV6-6 to TRBJ1-2; 11 positions match TRBD1. The CDR3 sequence is 15 residues long. V shed 6 bases and J 8 bases; nucleotides not matched to a gene: 11. From germline, CDR1 is MNHNY and CDR2 SVGAGI (reference sequence). The DNA for the CDR3 is TGTGCCAGCAGCCTCGGACAGGGGGCTTTGGGGGGCTACACCTTC. This sequence encodes CASSLGQGALGGYTF.

The chain uses TRBV4-1 and TRBJ2-1, with 12 bases identical to TRBD2. The germline gives CDR1 MGHRA, CDR2 YSYEKL. V lost 4 bases and J lost 4; bases outside the gene matches: 2. CDR3 length: 15 amino acids. The CDR3 region is CASSRTSGRYNEQFF. Written as DNA, the CDR3 is TGCGCCAGCAGCCGAACTAGCGGGAGGTACAATGAGCAGTTCTTC.

This clone was counted only a few times. The chain joins TRBV5-4 to TRBJ2-7, with TRBD2 matching over 7 bases. This CDR3 region has 14 residues. The ends lost 1 base at V and 4 bases at J; junction bases unmatched: 5. CDR1 is SGHNT and CDR2 is YYREEE in the germline V gene (reference sequence). The CDR3 bases are TGTGCCAGCAGCTTGCGACTAGCTCAATACGAGCAGTACTTC. Its protein product is CASSLRLAQYEQYF.

V gene TRBV6-6 combines with J gene TRBJ2-3; 9 bases map to TRBD1. Per the germline V gene, CDR1 is MNHNY and CDR2 is SVGAGI (reference sequence). V trimming: 4 bases; J trimming: 1 base; junction bases outside the gene matches: 3. The CDR3 sequence is 15 residues long. The CDR3 coding sequence is TGTGCCAGCAGTTCCGGGACAGGGCGCACAGATACGCAGTATTTT. This encodes CASSSGTGRTDTQYF.

The chain links TRBV2 to TRBJ1-5; TRBD1 might be the D (6 bases). Germline values: CDR1 SNHLY, CDR2 FYNNEI. Trimming removed 4 bases from V and 4 bases from J, with 11 bases in between. The CDR3 is 14 amino acids. CDR3: CASSAGVPNQPQHF. In DNA, the CDR3 is TGTGCCAGCAGTGCAGGGGTACCGAATCAGCCCCAGCATTTT.

The CDR3 region is CASSNPTSGRGGSYNEQFF. CDR3 coding DNA: TGCGCCAGCAGCAACCCCACCAGCGGGAGAGGGGGCTCCTACAATGAGCAGTTCTTC. The chain carries TRBV5-1 and TRBJ2-1; 8 nucleotides align to TRBD2. Trimming cost V 4 bases and J 0 bases; bases outside gene matches: 15. Germline assignment: CDR1 SGHRS and CDR2 YFSETQ. The CDR3 runs to 19 residues.

The count of this clone is one. The V call is TRBV7-8, the J call TRBJ1-4; possibly TRBD1 for D (5 bases). Per germline, CDR1 SGHVS and CDR2 FQNEAQ. V was pared by 5 bases and J by 8 bases, with 21 bases between. This CDR3 has 16 amino acids. The CDR3 protein is CASSPVGGGYGEKLFF. The CDR3 DNA follows: TGTGCCAGCAGCCCGGTGGGGGGAGGATATGGGGAAAAACTGTTTTTT.

This clone appeared a few times. V usage is TRBV6-5 and J usage is TRBJ2-5, with 11 nucleotides matching TRBD2. This CDR3 region has 15 residues. V lost 7 bases and J lost 2; bases outside the gene matches: 6. Germline lookup yields CDR1 MNHEY and CDR2 SVGAGI. The CDR3 loop reads CASTQTSGTQETQYF. CDR3 DNA sequence: TGTGCCAGCACCCAGACTAGCGGGACTCAAGAGACCCAGTACTTC.

This clone was seen only once. The gene calls are TRBV5-1 and TRBJ2-7; 10 bases match TRBD2. CDR3 size: 15 residues. Germline values: CDR1 SGHRS, CDR2 YFSETQ. J was trimmed by 3 bases and V by 6 bases; bases with no gene match: 9. The CDR3 DNA reads TGCGCCAGCAACAACGGACTAGCGGTTAGCTACGAGCAGTACTTC. Translation gives CASNNGLAVSYEQYF.

This sequence joins TRBV7-8 and TRBJ2-3; 11 bases map to TRBD2. After removal of 5 bases from V and 5 bases from J, the junction contained 6 bases not matched to a gene. This CDR3 contains 15 residues. Germline CDR1 and CDR2: SGHVS and FQNEAQ. The CDR3, as DNA: TGTGCCAGCAGCCGAGGGACTAGCGGTGGAGATACGCAGTATTTT. Amino acids: CASSRGTSGGDTQYF.

The chain links TRBV11-2 to TRBJ1-3; TRBD1 aligns across 9 bases. The germline CDR1 and CDR2 sequences are SGHAT and FQNNGV. The trim removed 1 base at V and 4 bases at J, leaving 8 bases unmatched. The CDR3 is 17 residues long. CDR3 sequence (DNA): TGTGCCAGCAGCTTAGTCCCGGGACAGGGAACGGGAAACACCATATATTTT. Protein sequence: CASSLVPGQGTGNTIYF.

J is TRBJ2-1 and V is TRBV10-3; 9 bases are a match to TRBD1. This CDR3 has 13 residues. V was clipped by 10 bases and J by 8 bases; unmatched bases: 9. CDR1 ENHRY and CDR2 SYGVKD come from the germline V gene. The CDR3 is CATSGQGGYEQFF. CDR3 sequence (DNA): TGTGCCACTTCGGGACAGGGAGGCTATGAGCAGTTCTTC.

This clone was observed a few times. The chain has TRBV6-1 and TRBJ1-5, with 7 bases matching TRBD1. The V gene's germline CDR1 is MNHNS and CDR2 SASEGT. The V and J ends lost 6 bases and 4 bases, in that order; junction bases with no gene match: 6. This CDR3 has 14 amino acids. The DNA for the CDR3 is TGTGCCAGCAGGGCGGGACAGCTAAATCAGCCCCAGCATTTT. Translating it yields CASRAGQLNQPQHF.

This chain joins TRBV5-1 and TRBJ2-3; possible D gene TRBD1, 5 bases. The CDR3 runs to 16 residues. V was trimmed by 1 base and J by 5 bases, leaving 17 bases between them. In germline, CDR1 is SGHRS, CDR2 YFSETQ. The CDR3 DNA reads TGCGCCAGCAGCTTGAATGGAAGAAGGGGTGGAGATACGCAGTATTTT. Its translation is CASSLNGRRGGDTQYF.

The chain couples TRBV7-9 to TRBJ1-1; 9 bases agree with TRBD1. This CDR3 has 15 amino acids. The V and J ends lost 3 bases and 6 bases, in that order; junction bases with no gene match: 8. Per the germline V gene, CDR1 is SEHNR and CDR2 is FQNEAQ (reference sequence). The CDR3 DNA reads TGTGCCAGCAGCTTTCAGACAGGGGGTGGATCTGAAGCTTTCTTT. Its translation is CASSFQTGGGSEAFF.

J is TRBJ1-2 and V is TRBV19; maybe TRBD1 (5 bases). V dropped 3 bases and J dropped 2 bases, with 19 bases sitting between them. There are 17 residues in the CDR3. Germline values: CDR1 LNHDA, CDR2 SQIVND (reference sequence). The CDR3 DNA reads as TGTGCCAGTAGTATCATCCAGGGCTTAGTCTCCAACTATGGCTACACCTTC. Protein sequence: CASSIIQGLVSNYGYTF.